One and the same sample provided the 19 T cell receptor beta chains below, sequenced in a study of post-analysis software for immune sequencing data. For these TCRs, the target antigens are not known. Study results and caveats: Patients had higher frequencies than controls of five TRBV segments, including TRBV5-6, TRBV5-1 and TRBV20-1.

TCR beta cDNA libraries had unique molecular identifiers. TCRdb re-analysed the PCR reads in MiXCR, keeping a single row per CDR3 protein. Among approximately 730,000 distinct CDR3 sequences, roughly 46% were seen once, and the ten largest hold 4.9%. Sequenced material: blood. These receptors were collected from a girl aged 10 to 17 with multiple sclerosis.

This clonotype came up a few times. One end of the junction does not line up with germline, which may come from a read error. V gene TRBV3-1 combines with J gene TRBJ1-1, with D perhaps matching TRBD1 (6 bases). Germline assignment: CDR1 LGHDT and CDR2 YNNKEL (reference sequence). The CDR3 sequence is 14 residues long. The CDR3 DNA sequence: TGCGCCAGCAGCCAAGTACAGGGAGGGACTGAAGCTTTCTTT. It encodes CASSQVQGGTEAFF.

This clonotype was picked up a small number of times. The chain carries TRBV12-3 or TRBV12-4 and TRBJ2-4; 12 positions match TRBD2. V shed 5 bases, J shed 13 bases, and the junction held 15 bases outside the gene matches. The CDR3 contains 16 residues. The CDR3 reads CASSPNGLAGYNEQYF. The DNA for the CDR3 is TGTGCCAGCAGTCCTAACGGACTAGCGGGGTACAATGAGCAGTACTTC.

This clonotype was counted a few times. V and J are TRBV10-3 and TRBJ1-6; 7 bases fit TRBD1. This CDR3 spans 12 amino acids. Germline V gene lookup returns CDR1 ENHRY and CDR2 SYGVKD. V was clipped by 11 bases and J by 7 bases; unmatched bases: 5. In DNA form, the CDR3 reads TGTGCCTCCACAGGGGAAAATTCACCCCTCCACTTT. It specifies CASTGENSPLHF.

The chain combines TRBV11-2 with TRBJ1-4; TRBD1 aligns across 11 bases. The V segment lost 4 bases and the J segment 8 bases; nucleotides outside the gene matches: 6. This CDR3 region has 15 residues. Per the germline V gene, CDR1 is SGHAT and CDR2 is FQNNGV. For the CDR3, the DNA is TGTGCCAGCAGCTCTCCGGGACAGGGGGTCGAAAAACTGTTTTTT. Its protein is CASSSPGQGVEKLFF.

This clonotype has a handful of counts. V is TRBV29-1 and J is TRBJ1-5, with D possibly being TRBD1 (5 bases). The CDR3 length is 11 residues. The germline gives CDR1 SQVTM, CDR2 ANQGSEA. The V gene lost 7 bases and the J gene lost 6 bases, with 10 bases spanning the gap. This CDR3 is CSAEGSQPQHF. The DNA of the CDR3 is TGCAGCGCCGAGGGGTCTCAGCCCCAGCATTTT.

The CDR3 sequence: CASSGAGTGSDTQYF. In DNA form, the CDR3 reads TGCGCCAGCAGCGGGGCCGGGACAGGGTCAGATACGCAGTATTTT. This chain joins TRBV4-1 and TRBJ2-3; 9 bases fit TRBD1. This CDR3 is built from 15 residues. V shed 5 bases, J shed 4 bases, and the junction held 7 bases outside the gene matches. Per germline, CDR1 MGHRA and CDR2 YSYEKL.

V and J are TRBV6-5 and TRBJ2-1; 10 bases line up with TRBD2. There are 13 residues in the CDR3. After removal of 11 bases from V and 9 bases from J, the junction contained 10 bases not matched to a gene. Germline V gene data show CDR1 as MNHEY and CDR2 as SVGAGI. The CDR3 is CAGTTSGKSEQFF. CDR3 sequence (DNA): TGTGCCGGCACCACTAGCGGGAAGAGTGAGCAGTTCTTC.

The J gene is TRBJ2-1, the V gene TRBV15, with 7 bases that match TRBD2. The CDR3 is made up of 13 amino acids. Germline assignment: CDR1 LNHNV and CDR2 YYDKDF (reference sequence). J was trimmed by 5 bases and V by 6 bases; bases with no gene match: 4. The CDR3 spells CATSWDYHNEQFF. CDR3 DNA sequence: TGTGCCACCAGTTGGGACTACCACAATGAGCAGTTCTTC.

The DNA for the CDR3 is TGCGCCAGCAGCCAGTACAGCAGCTCCTATAATTCACCCCTCCACTTT. Translation gives CASSQYSSSYNSPLHF. The chain combines TRBV4-3 with TRBJ1-6; no definite D call. From germline, CDR1 is LGHNA and CDR2 YSLEER. The CDR3 spans 16 residues. V lost 3 bases, J lost 0 bases, and 9 bases lay in between.

V and J are TRBV12-3 or TRBV12-4 and TRBJ2-6; D unresolved. V was clipped by 7 bases and J by 1 base, with 8 bases between them. CDR3 length: 14 amino acids. In nucleotides, the CDR3 is TGTGCCAGCACCCCGGTGTCTGGGGCCAACGTCCTGACTTTC. This gives the protein CASTPVSGANVLTF.

V usage is TRBV9 and J usage is TRBJ1-2, with D perhaps matching TRBD1 (5 bases). The V end was cut by 5 bases, the J end by 4 bases, with 15 bases between. Germline V gives CDR1 SGDLS, CDR2 YYNGEE. The CDR3 extends over 14 amino acids. The CDR3 region has the DNA TGTGCCAGCAGGGGGGAAGGCCGGCTCTATGGCTACACCTTC. It translates to CASRGEGRLYGYTF.

The chain links TRBV4-1 to TRBJ2-7; D unresolved. V was trimmed by 0 bases and J by 0 bases, leaving 6 bases between them. From germline, CDR1 is MGHRA and CDR2 YSYEKL. The CDR3 runs to 14 residues. The CDR3 sequence: CASSQERYSYEQYF. In nucleotides, the CDR3 is TGCGCCAGCAGCCAAGAAAGGTACTCCTACGAGCAGTACTTC.

V and J are TRBV6-5 and TRBJ1-2, with 7 nucleotides matching TRBD1. The CDR3 is made up of 16 amino acids. V was pared by 6 bases and J by 2 bases, with 12 bases of the junction left unmatched. Germline V CDR1 and CDR2: MNHEY, SVGAGI. CDR3 bases: TGTGCCAGCAGATCGAGGGCAGGGGGACCAAACTATGGCTACACCTTC. Translation gives CASRSRAGGPNYGYTF.

The chain joins TRBV5-6 to TRBJ1-1, with no clear D. Trimming cost V 5 bases and J 5 bases, with 13 bases left between them. The CDR3 is made up of 13 amino acids. CDR1 is SGHDT and CDR2 is YYEEEE in the germline V gene. Written as DNA, the CDR3 is TGTGCCAGCAGTGGTACGTCGGGGACTGAAGCTTTCTTT. Its translation: CASSGTSGTEAFF.

The chain employs TRBV7-7 and TRBJ2-1, with a possible D match to TRBD1 (6 bases). Germline V gene sequence: CDR1 SSHAT, CDR2 FNYEAQ (reference sequence). This CDR3 contains 13 residues. In DNA, the CDR3 is TGTGCTAACAGCTTGGACAGATACAATGAGCAGTTCTTC. Translation gives CANSLDRYNEQFF.

This clonotype was counted between two and nine times. V gene TRBV18 combines with J gene TRBJ2-1; D possibly corresponds to TRBD1 (5 bases). V was pared by 2 bases and J by 8 bases, with 10 bases between. CDR1 and CDR2 from the germline V gene are KGHSH and LQKENI. The CDR3 extends over 13 amino acids. The CDR3 sequence: CASSPRGIDEQFF. The DNA of the CDR3 is TGTGCCAGCTCACCAAGGGGTATTGATGAGCAGTTCTTC. Complete variable domain (other parts from reference TRBV18 and TRBJ2-1): NAGVMQNPRHLVRRRGQEARLRCSPMKGHSHVYWYRQLPEEGLKFMVYLQKENIIDESGMPKERFSAEFPKEGPSILRIQQVVRGDSAAYFCASSPRGIDEQFFGPGTRLTVL.

This clonotype is a singleton in its sample. The V call is TRBV6-5, the J call TRBJ2-3; 8 bases align to TRBD1. The V gene end was trimmed by 8 bases and the J gene end by 0 bases; junction bases not matched to a gene: 10. The CDR3 extends over 16 amino acids. CDR1 and CDR2 from the germline V gene are MNHEY and SVGAGI. The CDR3 sequence: CASSPRGQVSTDTQYF. The DNA for the CDR3 is TGTGCCAGCTCACCACGGGGACAGGTCAGCACAGATACGCAGTATTTT.

This clonotype appeared many times. The chain recombines TRBV29-1 with TRBJ2-7, with D unclear. This CDR3 has 13 residues. V lost 3 bases, J lost 6 bases, and 15 bases lay in between. The germline gives CDR1 SQVTM, CDR2 ANQGSEA. The CDR3 coding sequence is TGCAGCGTTGAGATAGCCGATGTGAGCGAGCAGTACTTC. Its protein is CSVEIADVSEQYF.

This clonotype has only one observation. The genes are TRBV4-1 and TRBJ2-1; tentatively, D is TRBD1 or TRBD2 (5 bases each). The CDR3 consists of 16 residues. Germline lookup yields CDR1 MGHRA and CDR2 YSYEKL. V gave up 0 bases and J gave up 0 bases, with 9 bases separating them. CDR3 nucleotides: TGCGCCAGCAGCCAAGATGGGGACCTCTCCTACAATGAGCAGTTCTTC. This gives the protein CASSQDGDLSYNEQFF.